The 10 T cell receptor beta chains presented below share a single source sample, sequenced in a study of OX40 agonist ivuxolimab in advanced cancers. Here immunoSEQ multiplex PCR was the method, and the copy in TCRdb shows in-frame clones only, minus some. The sample carries 15,000 to 25,000 clones, around 83% recorded once. Sequenced here: CD4+ or CD8+ T cells sorted from blood, sampled in a trial of the OX40 agonist ivuxolimab. The receptors were sampled from an adult with an advanced solid tumor such as melanoma, head and neck, liver or kidney cancer.

The J gene is TRBJ1-1, the V gene TRBV4-3; D remains unclear. The length of the CDR3 is 14 residues. V lost 0 bases and J 0 bases, leaving 5 bases between the germline ends. CDR1 and CDR2 from the germline V gene are LGHNA and YSLEER. Here the CDR3 DNA reads TGCGCCAGCAGCCAAGAGTGGATGAACACTGAAGCTTTCTTT. Translation: CASSQEWMNTEAFF.

The chain recombines TRBV30 with TRBJ1-3; D not resolved. The germline V gene encodes CDR1 GTSNPN and CDR2 SVGIG (reference sequence). The CDR3 totals 11 residues. V shed 3 bases and J shed 4 bases, with 4 bases lying between them. The CDR3 bases are TGTGCCTGGAGCTTCGGAAACACCATATATTTT. This codes for CAWSFGNTIYF. Using reference TRBV30 and TRBJ1-3 for the parts outside the CDR3, the full variable domain is SQTIHQWPATLVQPVGSPLSLECTVEGTSNPNLYWYRQAAGRGLQLLFYSVGIGQISSEVPQNLSASRPQDRQFILSSKKLLLSDSGFYLCAWSFGNTIYFGEGSWLTVV.

V and J are TRBV29-1 and TRBJ2-7; D is unclear. V dropped 7 bases and J dropped 5 bases, with 9 bases sitting between them. From germline, CDR1 is SQVTM and CDR2 ANQGSEA. This CDR3 has 10 residues. This chain's CDR3 is CSGYSDEQYF. DNA of the CDR3: TGCAGCGGCTACAGTGACGAGCAGTACTTC.

This clone was seen more than once but under ten times. The chain uses TRBV5-4 and TRBJ1-2; possible D gene TRBD1, 5 bases. The V gene's germline CDR1 is SGHNT and CDR2 YYREEE (reference sequence). V lost 4 bases, J lost 8 bases, and 21 bases lay in between. This CDR3 has 15 residues. The CDR3 DNA reads TGTGCCAGCAGCATCGGGACTTACCGGAGGGACGGCTACACCTTC. It yields the protein CASSIGTYRRDGYTF.

This clone came up a few times. The chain recombines TRBV6-6 with TRBJ2-7, with D possibly being TRBD2 (5 bases). This CDR3 is 15 amino acids long. Trimming removed 6 bases from V and 0 bases from J, with 15 bases in between. Germline V gene data show CDR1 as MNHNY and CDR2 as SVGAGI (reference sequence). The CDR3 DNA sequence: TGTGCCAGCAGCTGGACTCAGAGGAGCTCCTACGAGCAGTACTTC. Protein product: CASSWTQRSSYEQYF.

The chain employs TRBV7-9 and TRBJ2-7; TRBD1 agrees at 7 bases. This CDR3 is built from 14 residues. Germline trimming cut 1 base from V and 4 bases from J; bases unmatched to any gene: 4. From germline, CDR1 is SEHNR and CDR2 FQNEAQ (reference sequence). This chain's CDR3 is CASSLGTGFYEQYF. CDR3 bases: TGTGCCAGCAGCTTAGGGACAGGCTTTTACGAGCAGTACTTC.

V and J are TRBV6-6 and TRBJ2-7; 7 nucleotides line up with TRBD1. The CDR3 loop spans 16 amino acids. The germline V gene encodes CDR1 MNHNY and CDR2 SVGAGI (reference sequence). After removal of 4 bases from V and 7 bases from J, the junction contained 16 bases not matched to a gene. Here the CDR3 reads CASSSYRGPGLWEQYF. CDR3 in DNA: TGTGCCAGCAGTTCTTACAGGGGCCCCGGACTCTGGGAGCAGTACTTC.

The rearrangement links TRBV9 to TRBJ2-3; the D is unclear. The CDR3 contains 15 residues. Germline loops: CDR1 SGDLS, CDR2 YYNGEE. V was trimmed by 4 bases and J by 4 bases, leaving 16 bases between them. The CDR3 DNA reads as TGTGCCAGCAGCTCCACGGGCGGAGATTCAGATACGCAGTATTTT. This codes for CASSSTGGDSDTQYF.

This sequence joins TRBV28 and TRBJ2-7; D is unresolved. The ends were cut back, 4 bases at V and 2 bases at J, with 12 bases in the middle. The CDR3 loop spans 14 amino acids. Per the germline V gene, CDR1 is MDHEN and CDR2 is SYDVKM. The CDR3 bases are TGTGCCAGCAGTTATCCTGGCACTACCTACGAGCAGTACTTC. Translated, it gives CASSYPGTTYEQYF. Complete variable domain (other parts from reference TRBV28 and TRBJ2-7): DVKVTQSSRYLVKRTGEKVFLECVQDMDHENMFWYRQDPGLGLRLIYFSYDVKMKEKGDIPEGYSVSREKKERFSLILESASTNQTSMYLCASSYPGTTYEQYFGPGTRLTVT.

This clone was detected a few times. This chain joins TRBV11-2 and TRBJ2-6; TRBD1 or TRBD2 may be the D gene (5 bases each). There are 18 residues in the CDR3. V gave up 1 base and J gave up 1 base, with 14 bases separating them. Looked up from germline, CDR1 is SGHAT and CDR2 is FQNNGV. The CDR3 spells CASSLGRGTGSGANVLTF. The CDR3 nucleotides are TGTGCCAGCAGCTTAGGTCGGGGCACGGGATCTGGGGCCAACGTCCTGACTTTC. The variable domain in full, completed from reference TRBV11-2 and TRBJ2-6, reads EAGVAQSPRYKIIEKRQSVAFWCNPISGHATLYWYQQILGQGPKLLIQFQNNGVVDDSQLPKDRFSAERLKGVDSTLKIQPAKLEDSAVYLCASSLGRGTGSGANVLTFGAGSRLTVL.